The present entry profiles one TCR beta chain with its context. What it recognizes is unknown. At one of its ends the junction is not consistent with the germline gene, which may arise from a read error. The investigators made TCR beta cDNA from around 540 ng total RNA, using a constant-region primer. Construction of TCR beta libraries relied on three successive nested multiplex PCR rounds employing slightly modified ARM-PCR. With TRBV1-TRBV30 forward primers and a C-beta reverse primer, the first two PCR rounds were run for 9 to 10 cycles each. TCRdb redid the calling of the multiplex PCR reads with MiXCR, one entry per CDR3 protein. Seen here are around 80,000 distinct CDR3 sequences, 65% to 75% observed once, and the top ten hold less than 30%. This sample stems from a study of tumor-infiltrating lymphocytes in primary liver carcinoma. In the study overall: Enrolled patients were male and female, aged 30 to 69 years. Productive TCRbeta read counts per sample ran from roughly 3.4 to 7.5 million and were similar across tissue types. Study-wide findings and caveats: The overlap of tumor-adjacent and tumor-blood pairs was smaller than that of tumor region pairs. Significantly greater top-250-clone fractions characterized tumors relative to blood (p = 0.039).

CDR1 SGHAT and CDR2 FQNNGV come from the germline V gene. CDR3 length: 18 amino acids. Joint extraction of RNA and DNA used about 17-31 mg of bulk tissue that was unsorted. This sequence originates from a man aged 35-49 years with primary liver carcinoma and hepatitis B virus infection. The sample comprised tumor-adjacent normal liver tissue. This rearrangement joins TRBV11-2 to TRBJ2-4; no clear D gene. CDR3 bases: TGTGCCAGCAGCCCAACTGGGAATTCCACGGTGGCCAAAACCATTCAGTACTTC. Amino acids: CASSPTGNSTVAKTIQYF.